Listed below are T cell receptor beta chains from one sample, sequenced in a study of OX40 agonist ivuxolimab in advanced cancers. Assay: immunoSEQ multiplex PCR; the TCRdb copy retains only in-frame clones and omits some. The data contain about 59,000 clones, roughly 86% of them singletons. Material: CD4+ or CD8+ T cells sorted from blood, obtained in a trial of the OX40 agonist ivuxolimab. These receptors originate from an adult with an advanced solid tumor such as melanoma, head and neck, liver or kidney cancer. CDR3s include the opening cysteine and the closing phenylalanine or tryptophan. A D gene is named only where the DNA matches it firmly. Only some rows state a clone size, as once, few, many or a class for expanded clones.

v_gene: TRBV25-1
j_gene: TRBJ1-1
abundance: -
d_gene: TRBD1
CDR3aa: CASSSQTGRTEAFF
CDR3nt: TGTGCCAGCAGTTCGCAGACAGGGCGGACTGAAGCTTTCTTT

v_gene: TRBV28
j_gene: TRBJ2-3
abundance: -
d_gene: -
CDR3aa: CASSLRKTSRRDTQYF
CDR3nt: TGTGCCAGCAGTTTAAGGAAGACCTCTCGCCGGGATACGCAGTATTTT

v_gene: TRBV5-1
j_gene: TRBJ2-5
abundance: -
d_gene: TRBD2
CDR3aa: CASSGIAGGPVTQYF
CDR3nt: TGCGCCAGCAGCGGGATAGCGGGGGGGCCCGTGACCCAGTACTTC

v_gene: TRBV19
j_gene: TRBJ1-3
abundance: -
d_gene: -
CDR3aa: CASSSGSGIFNTIYF
CDR3nt: TGTGCCAGTAGTTCCGGCTCAGGAATTTTTAACACCATATATTTT

v_gene: TRBV9
j_gene: TRBJ2-1
abundance: -
d_gene: -
CDR3aa: CASSVQGWTYNEQFF
CDR3nt: TGTGCCAGCAGCGTACAGGGGTGGACCTACAATGAGCAGTTCTTC

v_gene: TRBV7-9
j_gene: TRBJ1-3
abundance: -
d_gene: -
CDR3aa: CASSLEVVGRISGNTIYF
CDR3nt: TGTGCCAGCAGCTTAGAAGTGGTAGGGCGGATCTCTGGAAACACCATATATTTT

v_gene: TRBV28
j_gene: TRBJ1-2
abundance: -
d_gene: -
CDR3aa: CASAWPPNGYTF
CDR3nt: TGTGCCAGCGCCTGGCCGCCGAATGGCTACACCTTC

v_gene: TRBV15
j_gene: TRBJ2-7
abundance: -
d_gene: TRBD1
CDR3aa: CATSRARTGGYEQYF
CDR3nt: TGTGCCACCAGCAGAGCTCGGACAGGCGGATACGAGCAGTACTTC

v_gene: TRBV5-1
j_gene: TRBJ1-6
abundance: -
d_gene: TRBD1
CDR3aa: CASSPEGTGYSPLHF
CDR3nt: TGCGCCAGCAGCCCCGAAGGGACAGGCTACTCACCCCTCCACTTT

v_gene: TRBV20-1
j_gene: TRBJ1-1
abundance: few
d_gene: -
CDR3aa: CSAGQNTEAFF
CDR3nt: TGCAGTGCTGGACAGAACACTGAAGCTTTCTTT

v_gene: TRBV4-2
j_gene: TRBJ2-3
abundance: -
d_gene: TRBD2
CDR3aa: CASSQDTTSGSWDTQYF
CDR3nt: TGTGCCAGCAGCCAAGATACGACTAGCGGGAGTTGGGATACGCAGTATTTT

v_gene: TRBV11-2
j_gene: TRBJ2-5
abundance: -
d_gene: -
CDR3aa: CASSSARTTRETQYF
CDR3nt: TGTGCCAGCAGCTCCGCCCGGACGACACGGGAGACCCAGTACTTC

v_gene: TRBV7-3
j_gene: TRBJ2-6
abundance: -
d_gene: TRBD1
CDR3aa: CASSSGQGVSGANVLTF
CDR3nt: TGTGCCAGCAGCTCTGGACAGGGGGTTTCTGGGGCCAACGTCCTGACTTTC

v_gene: TRBV6-5
j_gene: TRBJ2-1
abundance: -
d_gene: TRBD2
CDR3aa: CASSYEGGRAHNEQFF
CDR3nt: TGTGCCAGCAGTTACGAGGGCGGGAGGGCGCACAATGAGCAGTTCTTC

v_gene: TRBV6-5
j_gene: TRBJ2-1
abundance: few
d_gene: -
CDR3aa: CASSRGTAYNEQFF
CDR3nt: TGTGCCAGCAGTCGGGGGACAGCTTACAATGAGCAGTTCTTC

v_gene: TRBV28
j_gene: TRBJ2-5
abundance: -
d_gene: TRBD2
CDR3aa: CASISGTSGIGTQYF
CDR3nt: TGTGCCAGTATATCCGGGACTAGCGGGATCGGGACCCAGTACTTC

v_gene: TRBV4-1
j_gene: TRBJ2-3
abundance: -
d_gene: TRBD2
CDR3aa: CASSPFASGGGDTQYF
CDR3nt: TGCGCCAGCAGTCCCTTTGCTAGCGGGGGCGGGGATACGCAGTATTTT

v_gene: TRBV11-2
j_gene: TRBJ2-1
abundance: -
d_gene: -
CDR3aa: CASSTGTEITIAQFF
CDR3nt: TGTGCCAGCAGCACCGGGACGGAGATCACTATAGCGCAGTTCTTC

v_gene: TRBV6-1
j_gene: TRBJ2-6
abundance: -
d_gene: -
CDR3aa: CASSATSGANVLTF
CDR3nt: TGTGCCAGCAGTGCGACCTCTGGGGCCAACGTCCTGACTTTC

v_gene: TRBV7-9
j_gene: TRBJ2-1
abundance: -
d_gene: -
CDR3aa: CASRGAGDNEQFF
CDR3nt: TGTGCCAGTAGGGGGGCGGGAGACAATGAGCAGTTCTTC

v_gene: TRBV14
j_gene: TRBJ2-1
abundance: -
d_gene: TRBD2
CDR3aa: CASSQEGSGSNYNEQFF
CDR3nt: TGTGCCAGCAGCCAAGAAGGTAGCGGGAGTAATTACAATGAGCAGTTCTTC

v_gene: TRBV19
j_gene: TRBJ1-4
abundance: -
d_gene: -
CDR3aa: CASRPGGGGEKLFF
CDR3nt: TGTGCCAGTCGCCCCGGGGGTGGAGGTGAAAAACTGTTTTTT

v_gene: TRBV6-1
j_gene: TRBJ1-2
abundance: -
d_gene: -
CDR3aa: CASNQELVGYTF
CDR3nt: TGTGCCAGCAATCAGGAGCTAGTCGGCTACACCTTC

v_gene: TRBV4-1
j_gene: TRBJ1-3
abundance: -
d_gene: -
CDR3aa: CASSLGGTASGNTIYF
CDR3nt: TGCGCCAGCAGCCTGGGGGGAACCGCCTCTGGAAACACCATATATTTT

v_gene: TRBV5-1
j_gene: TRBJ2-5
abundance: -
d_gene: TRBD2
CDR3aa: CASSLNGGKETQYF
CDR3nt: TGCGCCAGCAGCTTGAACGGGGGGAAGGAGACCCAGTACTTC

v_gene: TRBV7-9
j_gene: TRBJ2-1
abundance: -
d_gene: -
CDR3aa: CASSLGQGGARTSMFF
CDR3nt: TGTGCCAGCAGCCTCGGACAGGGAGGAGCGAGGACTAGCATGTTCTTC

v_gene: TRBV19
j_gene: TRBJ1-1
abundance: -
d_gene: -
CDR3aa: CASRIGQGHTEAFF
CDR3nt: TGTGCCAGTAGAATAGGGCAGGGTCATACTGAAGCTTTCTTT

v_gene: TRBV11-1
j_gene: TRBJ2-6
abundance: -
d_gene: -
CDR3aa: CASSLAVVSGANVLTF
CDR3nt: TGTGCCAGCAGCTTAGCTGTGGTTTCTGGGGCCAACGTCCTGACTTTC

v_gene: TRBV5-4
j_gene: TRBJ1-4
abundance: -
d_gene: TRBD1
CDR3aa: CASSGTGDNEKLFF
CDR3nt: TGTGCCAGCTCTGGGACAGGGGATAATGAAAAACTGTTTTTT

v_gene: TRBV6-1
j_gene: TRBJ2-1
abundance: -
d_gene: -
CDR3aa: CASRQGSGVGHEQFF
CDR3nt: TGTGCCAGCAGGCAGGGGAGCGGCGTCGGCCATGAGCAGTTCTTC

v_gene: TRBV7-2
j_gene: TRBJ2-6
abundance: -
d_gene: TRBD1
CDR3aa: CASSLPKTGVGANVLTF
CDR3nt: TGTGCCAGCAGCTTACCGAAAACAGGGGTCGGGGCCAACGTCCTGACTTTC

v_gene: TRBV2
j_gene: TRBJ2-1
abundance: -
d_gene: -
CDR3aa: CASSEKGYEQFF
CDR3nt: TGTGCCAGCAGTGAAAAGGGCTATGAGCAGTTCTTC

v_gene: TRBV11-3
j_gene: TRBJ2-7
abundance: -
d_gene: -
CDR3aa: CASSLSGQSYEQYF
CDR3nt: TGTGCCAGCAGCTTATCCGGACAGTCCTACGAGCAGTACTTC

v_gene: TRBV10-3
j_gene: TRBJ1-4
abundance: -
d_gene: -
CDR3aa: CASRGATNEKLFF
CDR3nt: TGTGCCTCGAGGGGTGCAACTAATGAAAAACTGTTTTTT

v_gene: TRBV30
j_gene: TRBJ1-2
abundance: -
d_gene: -
CDR3aa: CAWTRIRVPNYGYTF
CDR3nt: TGTGCCTGGACCAGGATCAGGGTACCTAACTATGGCTACACCTTC

v_gene: TRBV4-1
j_gene: TRBJ1-3
abundance: -
d_gene: -
CDR3aa: CASSQTSSGNTIYF
CDR3nt: TGCGCCAGCAGCCAAACTAGCTCTGGAAACACCATATATTTT

v_gene: TRBV14
j_gene: TRBJ2-1
abundance: -
d_gene: -
CDR3aa: CASSGRTSYNEQFF
CDR3nt: TGTGCCAGCAGCGGACGTACCTCCTACAATGAGCAGTTCTTC

v_gene: TRBV27
j_gene: TRBJ1-2
abundance: -
d_gene: -
CDR3aa: CASSLSINGAQGGYTF
CDR3nt: TGTGCCAGCAGTTTATCGATCAACGGCGCCCAGGGTGGCTACACCTTC

v_gene: TRBV7-2
j_gene: TRBJ1-4
abundance: -
d_gene: TRBD1
CDR3aa: CASRGAPGQYNEKLFF
CDR3nt: TGTGCCAGCAGAGGTGCCCCGGGACAGTATAATGAAAAACTGTTTTTT